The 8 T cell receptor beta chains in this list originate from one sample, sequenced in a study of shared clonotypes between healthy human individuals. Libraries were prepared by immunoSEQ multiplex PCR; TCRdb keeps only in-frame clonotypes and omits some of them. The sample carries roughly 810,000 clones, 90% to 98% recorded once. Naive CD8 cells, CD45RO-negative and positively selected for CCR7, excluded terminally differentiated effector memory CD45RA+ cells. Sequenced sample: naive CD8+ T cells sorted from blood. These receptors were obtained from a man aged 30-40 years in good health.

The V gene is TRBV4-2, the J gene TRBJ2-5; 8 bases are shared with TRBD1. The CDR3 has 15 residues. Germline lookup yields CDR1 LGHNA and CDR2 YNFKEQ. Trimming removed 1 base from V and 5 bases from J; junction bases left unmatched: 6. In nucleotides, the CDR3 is TGTGCCAGCAGCCAAGTTCCAGGGGGCCGGGAGACCCAGTACTTC. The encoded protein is CASSQVPGGRETQYF.

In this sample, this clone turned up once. The CDR3, as DNA: TGTGCCAGCAGTTACTCACTAGCGGGAGCCTACGAGCAGTACTTC. Residues: CASSYSLAGAYEQYF. This chain connects TRBV6-6 to TRBJ2-7, with TRBD2 matching 11 bases. Germline V gene data show CDR1 as MNHNY and CDR2 as SVGAGI (reference sequence). V was pared by 0 bases and J by 2 bases, with 0 bases of the junction left unmatched. The CDR3 totals 15 residues.

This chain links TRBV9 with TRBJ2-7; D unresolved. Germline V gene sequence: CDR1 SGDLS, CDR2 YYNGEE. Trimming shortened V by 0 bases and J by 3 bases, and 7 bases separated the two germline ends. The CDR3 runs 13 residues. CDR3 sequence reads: CASSVDGYYEQYF. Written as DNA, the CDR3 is TGTGCCAGCAGCGTAGACGGGTACTACGAGCAGTACTTC.

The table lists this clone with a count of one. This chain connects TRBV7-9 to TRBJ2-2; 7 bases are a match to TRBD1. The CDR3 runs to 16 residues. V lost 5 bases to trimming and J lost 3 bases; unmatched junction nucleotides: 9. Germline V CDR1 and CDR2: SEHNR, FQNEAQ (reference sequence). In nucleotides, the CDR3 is TGTGCCAGCAGCGCGACAGGGATTTTACACACCGGGGAGCTGTTTTTT. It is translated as CASSATGILHTGELFF.

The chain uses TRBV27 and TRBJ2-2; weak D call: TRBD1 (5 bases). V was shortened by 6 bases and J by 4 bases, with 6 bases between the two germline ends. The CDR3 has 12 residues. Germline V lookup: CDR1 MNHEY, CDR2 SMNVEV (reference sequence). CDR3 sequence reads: CASSQGTGELFF. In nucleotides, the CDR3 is TGTGCCAGCAGCCAGGGCACCGGGGAGCTGTTTTTT.

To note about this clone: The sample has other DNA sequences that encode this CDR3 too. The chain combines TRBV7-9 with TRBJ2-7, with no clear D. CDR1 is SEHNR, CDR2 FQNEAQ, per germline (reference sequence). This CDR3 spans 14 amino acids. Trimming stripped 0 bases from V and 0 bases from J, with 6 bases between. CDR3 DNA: TGTGCCAGCAGCTTAGCTGGGATCTCCTACGAGCAGTACTTC. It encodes CASSLAGISYEQYF.

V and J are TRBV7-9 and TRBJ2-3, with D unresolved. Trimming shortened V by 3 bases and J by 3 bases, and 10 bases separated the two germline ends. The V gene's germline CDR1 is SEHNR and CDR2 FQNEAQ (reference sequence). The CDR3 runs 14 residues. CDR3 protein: CASSFFPGTDTQYF. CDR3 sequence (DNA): TGTGCCAGCAGCTTTTTCCCCGGAACAGATACGCAGTATTTT.

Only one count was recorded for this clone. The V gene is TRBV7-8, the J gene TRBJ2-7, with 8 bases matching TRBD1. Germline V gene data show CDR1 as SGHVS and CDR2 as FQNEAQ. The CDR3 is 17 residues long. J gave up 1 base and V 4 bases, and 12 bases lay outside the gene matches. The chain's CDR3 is CASSSSPSYRGSYEQYF. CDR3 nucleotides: TGTGCCAGCAGCTCATCCCCGTCCTACAGGGGGTCCTACGAGCAGTACTTC. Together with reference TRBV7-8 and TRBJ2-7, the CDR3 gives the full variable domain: GAGVSQSPRYKVAKRGQDVALRCDPISGHVSLFWYQQALGQGPEFLTYFQNEAQLDKSGLPSDRFFAERPEGSVSTLKIQRTQQEDSAVYLCASSSSPSYRGSYEQYFGPGTRLTVT.